These 2 T cell receptor beta chains were sequenced from one sample in a study of cytomegalovirus exposure and HLA in healthy donors. It was with 60 Vbeta and 13 Jbeta primers that the PCR ran. The repertoire was sequenced with immunoSEQ multiplex PCR; TCRdb's copy has only in-frame clones and lacks some. Here the sample spans some 190,000 clones, 87% being singletons. The specimen was PBMCs. The receptors come from a man aged 30-40 years in good health and CMV-seronegative.

The CDR3 sequence: CASRAGTRDHYPQETQYF. CDR3 nucleotide sequence: TGTGCCAGCAGAGCCGGGACACGAGACCACTACCCACAAGAGACCCAGTACTTC. This rearrangement joins TRBV7-6 to TRBJ2-5; possibly TRBD1 for D (6 bases). The germline V gene encodes CDR1 SGHVS and CDR2 FNYEAQ. This CDR3 is built from 18 residues. V dropped 6 bases and J dropped 2 bases, with 25 bases sitting between them.

The chain joins TRBV5-1 to TRBJ2-3; TRBD1 is a possible D gene (5 bases). This CDR3 has 14 residues. V dropped 7 bases and J dropped 2 bases, with 14 bases sitting between them. The germline gives CDR1 SGHRS, CDR2 YFSETQ. The CDR3 loop reads CASHLDRDTDTQYF. Here the CDR3 DNA reads TGCGCCAGCCACTTAGACAGAGACACAGATACGCAGTATTTT.